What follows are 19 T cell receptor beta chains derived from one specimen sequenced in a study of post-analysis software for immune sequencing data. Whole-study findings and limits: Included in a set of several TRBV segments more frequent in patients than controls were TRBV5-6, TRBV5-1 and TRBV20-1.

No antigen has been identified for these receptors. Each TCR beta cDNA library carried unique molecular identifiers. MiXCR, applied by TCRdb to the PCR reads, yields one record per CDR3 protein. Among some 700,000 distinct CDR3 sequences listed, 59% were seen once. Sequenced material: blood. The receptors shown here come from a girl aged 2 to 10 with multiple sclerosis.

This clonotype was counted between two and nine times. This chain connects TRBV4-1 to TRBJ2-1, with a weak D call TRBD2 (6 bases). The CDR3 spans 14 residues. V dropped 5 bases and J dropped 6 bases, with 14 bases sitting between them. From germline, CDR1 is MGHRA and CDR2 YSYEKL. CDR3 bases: TGCGCCAGCAGCAGGATAGCGGAGTCCAATGAGCAGTTCTTC. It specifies CASSRIAESNEQFF.

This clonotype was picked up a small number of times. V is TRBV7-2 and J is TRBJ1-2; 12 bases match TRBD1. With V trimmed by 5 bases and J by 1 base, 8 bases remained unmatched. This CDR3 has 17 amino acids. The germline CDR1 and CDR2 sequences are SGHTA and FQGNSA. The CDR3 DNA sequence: TGTGCCAGCAGCCCGGGGGACAGGGGGCCTTTTAACTATGGCTACACCTTC. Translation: CASSPGDRGPFNYGYTF. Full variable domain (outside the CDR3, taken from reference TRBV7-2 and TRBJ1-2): GAGVSQSPSNKVTEKGKDVELRCDPISGHTALYWYRQSLGQGLEFLIYFQGNSAPDKSGLPSDRFSAERTGGSVSTLTIQRTQQEDSAVYLCASSPGDRGPFNYGYTFGSGTRLTVV.

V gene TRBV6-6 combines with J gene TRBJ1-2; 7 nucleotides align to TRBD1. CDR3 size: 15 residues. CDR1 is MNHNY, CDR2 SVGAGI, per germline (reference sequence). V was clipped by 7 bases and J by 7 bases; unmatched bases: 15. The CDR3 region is CASNPRTGGTGGYTF. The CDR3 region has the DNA TGTGCCAGCAACCCGAGGACAGGAGGAACTGGTGGCTACACCTTC.

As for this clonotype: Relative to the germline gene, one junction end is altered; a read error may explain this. CDR3 sequence (DNA): TGTGACAGCAGTTTGGCCGCGGGGGCGCCCACTGAAGCTTTCTTT. Its protein product is CDSSLAAGAPTEAFF. The gene calls are TRBV12-3 or TRBV12-4 and TRBJ1-1; tentative D call: TRBD1 (6 bases). CDR3 size: 15 residues.

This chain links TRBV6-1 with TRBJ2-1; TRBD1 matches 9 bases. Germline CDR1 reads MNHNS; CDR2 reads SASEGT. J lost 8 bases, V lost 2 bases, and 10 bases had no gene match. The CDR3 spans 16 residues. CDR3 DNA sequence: TGTGCCAGCAGTGAAACAGGACAGGGGCCCAATCATGAGCAGTTCTTC. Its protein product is CASSETGQGPNHEQFF.

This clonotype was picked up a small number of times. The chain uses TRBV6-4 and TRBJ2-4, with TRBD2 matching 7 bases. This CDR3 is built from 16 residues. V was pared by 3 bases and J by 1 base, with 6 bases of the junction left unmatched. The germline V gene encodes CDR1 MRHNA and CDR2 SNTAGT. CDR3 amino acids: CASSESIGGAKNIQYF. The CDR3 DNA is TGTGCCAGCAGTGAATCAATCGGGGGGGCCAAAAACATTCAGTACTTC.

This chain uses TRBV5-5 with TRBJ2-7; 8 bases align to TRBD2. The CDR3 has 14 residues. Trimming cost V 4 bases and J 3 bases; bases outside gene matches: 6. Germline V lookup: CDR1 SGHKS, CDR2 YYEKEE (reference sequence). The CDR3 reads CASSTGLAVYEQYF. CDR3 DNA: TGTGCCAGCAGCACCGGACTAGCCGTCTACGAGCAGTACTTC.

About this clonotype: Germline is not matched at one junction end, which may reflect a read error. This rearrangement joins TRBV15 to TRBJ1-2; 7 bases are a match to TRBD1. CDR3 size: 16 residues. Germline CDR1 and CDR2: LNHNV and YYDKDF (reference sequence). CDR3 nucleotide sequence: TGTGCCACCAGCAGAGCCGACAGGGAACCTAACTATGGCTATACCTTC. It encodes CATSRADREPNYGYTF.

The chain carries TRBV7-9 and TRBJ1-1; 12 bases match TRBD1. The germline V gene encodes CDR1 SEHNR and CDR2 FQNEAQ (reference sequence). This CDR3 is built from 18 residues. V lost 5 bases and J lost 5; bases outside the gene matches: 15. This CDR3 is CASSPKSGTGGGGTEAFF. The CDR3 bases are TGTGCCAGCAGCCCCAAGTCCGGGACAGGGGGCGGCGGGACTGAAGCTTTCTTT. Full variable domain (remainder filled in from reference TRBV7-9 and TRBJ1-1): DTGVSQNPRHKITKRGQNVTFRCDPISEHNRLYWYRQTLGQGPEFLTYFQNEAQLEKSRLLSDRFSAERPKGSFSTLEIQRTEQGDSAMYLCASSPKSGTGGGGTEAFFGQGTRLTVV.

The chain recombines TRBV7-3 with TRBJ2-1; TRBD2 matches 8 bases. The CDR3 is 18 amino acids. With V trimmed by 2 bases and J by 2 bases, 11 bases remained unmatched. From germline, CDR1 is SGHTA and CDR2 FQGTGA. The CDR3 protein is CASSLGRGTSGPYNEQFF. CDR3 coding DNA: TGTGCCAGCAGCTTAGGTAGGGGCACTAGCGGACCCTACAATGAGCAGTTCTTC.

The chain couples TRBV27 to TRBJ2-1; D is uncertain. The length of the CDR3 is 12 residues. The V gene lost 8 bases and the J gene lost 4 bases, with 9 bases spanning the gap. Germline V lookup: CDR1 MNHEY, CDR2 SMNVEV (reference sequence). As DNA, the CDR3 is TGTGCCAGCGCTGACAAGTACAATGAGCAGTTCTTC. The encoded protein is CASADKYNEQFF.

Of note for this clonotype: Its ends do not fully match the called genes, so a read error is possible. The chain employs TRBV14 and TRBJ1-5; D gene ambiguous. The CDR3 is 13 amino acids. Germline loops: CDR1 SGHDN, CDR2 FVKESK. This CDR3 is CASSLSSNQSQHF. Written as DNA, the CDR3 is TGTGCCAGCAGCCTGAGTAGCAATCAGTCCCAGCATTTT.

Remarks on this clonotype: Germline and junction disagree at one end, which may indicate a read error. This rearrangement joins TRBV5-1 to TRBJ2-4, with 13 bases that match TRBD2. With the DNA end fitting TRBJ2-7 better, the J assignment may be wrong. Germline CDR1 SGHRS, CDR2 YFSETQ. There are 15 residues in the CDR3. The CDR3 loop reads CVSSLTSGGTYEQYF. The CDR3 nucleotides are TGCGTCAGCAGCTTGACTAGCGGGGGGACCTACGAGCAGTACTTC.

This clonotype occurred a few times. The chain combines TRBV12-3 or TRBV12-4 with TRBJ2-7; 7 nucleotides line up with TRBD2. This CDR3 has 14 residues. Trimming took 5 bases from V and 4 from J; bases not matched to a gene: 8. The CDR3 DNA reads TGTGCCAGCAGTGCCCCGGGGAGGGGATACGAGCAGTACTTC. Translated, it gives CASSAPGRGYEQYF.

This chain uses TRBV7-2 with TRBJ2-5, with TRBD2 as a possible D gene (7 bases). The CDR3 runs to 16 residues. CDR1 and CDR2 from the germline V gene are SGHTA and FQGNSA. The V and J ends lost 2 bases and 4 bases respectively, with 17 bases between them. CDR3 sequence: CASSLSPGGLGETQYF. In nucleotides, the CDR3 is TGTGCCAGCAGCTTATCGCCGGGGGGCCTCGGAGAGACCCAGTACTTC.

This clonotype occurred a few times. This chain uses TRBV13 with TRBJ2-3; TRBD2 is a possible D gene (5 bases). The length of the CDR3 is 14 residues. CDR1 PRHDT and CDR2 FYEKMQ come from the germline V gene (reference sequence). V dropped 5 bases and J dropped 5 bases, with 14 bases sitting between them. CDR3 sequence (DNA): TGTGCCAGCAGCCCCAGCGGCTTCGGAGATACGCAGTATTTT. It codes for CASSPSGFGDTQYF.

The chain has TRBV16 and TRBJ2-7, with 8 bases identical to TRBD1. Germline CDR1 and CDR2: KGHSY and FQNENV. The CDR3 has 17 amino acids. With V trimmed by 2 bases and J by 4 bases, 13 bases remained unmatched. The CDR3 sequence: CASSQHDWTGIRYEQYF. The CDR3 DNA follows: TGTGCCAGCAGCCAACATGATTGGACAGGGATAAGATACGAGCAGTACTTC. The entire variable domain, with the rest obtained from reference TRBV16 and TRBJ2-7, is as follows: GEEVAQTPKHLVRGEGQKAKLYCAPIKGHSYVFWYQQVLKNEFKFLISFQNENVFDETGMPKERFSAKCLPNSPCSLEIQATKLEDSAVYFCASSQHDWTGIRYEQYFGPGTRLTVT.

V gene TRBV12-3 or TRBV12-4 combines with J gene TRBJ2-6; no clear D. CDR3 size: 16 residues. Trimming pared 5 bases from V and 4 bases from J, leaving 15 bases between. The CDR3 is CASSPHDRVGANVLTF. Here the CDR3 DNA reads TGTGCCAGCAGTCCCCATGATCGAGTAGGGGCCAACGTCCTGACTTTC.

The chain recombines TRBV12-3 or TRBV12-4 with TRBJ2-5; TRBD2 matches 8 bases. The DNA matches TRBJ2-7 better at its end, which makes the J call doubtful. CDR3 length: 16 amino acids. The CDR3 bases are TGTGCCAGCAGTTTTACCGGCGGGGGGCAGAGGAACGAGCAGTACTTC. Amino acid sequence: CASSFTGGGQRNEQYF.